Listed here is a single TCR beta chain. Trimming pared 6 bases from V and 3 bases from J, leaving 14 bases between. The CDR3 is 13 amino acids. Germline V lookup: CDR1 SQVTM, CDR2 ANQGSEA. It was with a sample-barcoded 5' primer and a J-beta primer mix that a second PCR of roughly 7 to 11 cycles was run. Tags on each cDNA molecule came from a template-switch adaptor with 12 random nucleotides. In TCRdb, the 5' RACE reads were re-called with MiXCR into one record per CDR3 protein. The sample carries around 990,000 distinct CDR3 sequences, under 30% recorded once. Isolation yielded PBMCs, at least 7 million per sample, in every case. The data are from a study of blood T cells in healthy people across ages. The sample was also reused in another study, on T cells of mothers and their children. That paper adds: A slight, non-significant increase in overlap was found for related mother-child pairs relative to unrelated pairs.

The TCR originated in a girl aged 2-10 years in good health. The chain is built from TRBV29-1 and TRBJ2-5; the D is unclear. Sequenced material: blood. The CDR3 loop reads CSVGDWVEETQYF. The CDR3 DNA follows: TGCAGCGTGGGCGACTGGGTCGAAGAGACCCAGTACTTC.